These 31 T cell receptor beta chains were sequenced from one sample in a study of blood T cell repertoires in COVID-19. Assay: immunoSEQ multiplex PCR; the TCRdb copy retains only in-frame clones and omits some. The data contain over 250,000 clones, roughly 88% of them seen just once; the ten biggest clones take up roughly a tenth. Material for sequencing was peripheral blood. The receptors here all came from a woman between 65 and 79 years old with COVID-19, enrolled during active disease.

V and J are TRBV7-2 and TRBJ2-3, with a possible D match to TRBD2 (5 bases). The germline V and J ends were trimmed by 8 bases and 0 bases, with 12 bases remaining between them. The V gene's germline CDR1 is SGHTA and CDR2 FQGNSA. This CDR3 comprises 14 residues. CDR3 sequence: CASVPSSSTDTQYF. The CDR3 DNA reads TGTGCCAGCGTCCCGTCTAGCAGCACAGATACGCAGTATTTT.

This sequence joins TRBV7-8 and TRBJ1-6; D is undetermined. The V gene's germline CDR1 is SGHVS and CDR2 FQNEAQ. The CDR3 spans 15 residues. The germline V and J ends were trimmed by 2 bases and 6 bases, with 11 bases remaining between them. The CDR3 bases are TGTGCCAGCAGCTTAAATTCCGGGTTTAATTCACCCCTCCACTTT. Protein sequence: CASSLNSGFNSPLHF.

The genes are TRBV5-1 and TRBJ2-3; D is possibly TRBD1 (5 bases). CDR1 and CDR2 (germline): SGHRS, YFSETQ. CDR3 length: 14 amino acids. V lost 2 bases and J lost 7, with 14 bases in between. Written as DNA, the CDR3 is TGCGCCAGCAGCTTAGGGCAGGGATTCAATACGCAGTATTTT. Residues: CASSLGQGFNTQYF.

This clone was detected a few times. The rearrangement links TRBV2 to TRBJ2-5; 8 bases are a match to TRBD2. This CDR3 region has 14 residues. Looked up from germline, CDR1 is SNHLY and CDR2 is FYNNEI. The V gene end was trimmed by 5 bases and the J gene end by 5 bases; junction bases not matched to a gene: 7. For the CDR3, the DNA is TGTGCCAGCAGTAGAGGACTAGCTGAGGAGACCCAGTACTTC. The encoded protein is CASSRGLAEETQYF.

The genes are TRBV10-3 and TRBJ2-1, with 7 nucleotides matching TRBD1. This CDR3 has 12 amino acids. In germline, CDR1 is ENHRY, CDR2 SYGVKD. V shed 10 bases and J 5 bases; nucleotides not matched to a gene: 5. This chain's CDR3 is CASRTGNNEQFF. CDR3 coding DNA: TGTGCCAGTAGGACAGGAAACAATGAGCAGTTCTTC.

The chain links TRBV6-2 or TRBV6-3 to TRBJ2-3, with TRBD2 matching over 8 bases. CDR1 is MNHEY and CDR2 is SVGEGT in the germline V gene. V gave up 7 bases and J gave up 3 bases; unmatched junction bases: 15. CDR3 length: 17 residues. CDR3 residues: CASTYSSAGGGTDTQYF. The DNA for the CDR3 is TGTGCCAGCACCTACTCAAGTGCGGGAGGCGGGACAGATACGCAGTATTTT.

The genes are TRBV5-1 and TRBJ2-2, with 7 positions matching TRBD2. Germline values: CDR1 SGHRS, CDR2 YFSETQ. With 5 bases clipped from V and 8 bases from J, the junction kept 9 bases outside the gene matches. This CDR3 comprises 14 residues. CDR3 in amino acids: CASRSSGGGGELFF. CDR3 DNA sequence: TGCGCCAGCAGGTCATCGGGAGGTGGAGGGGAGCTGTTTTTT.

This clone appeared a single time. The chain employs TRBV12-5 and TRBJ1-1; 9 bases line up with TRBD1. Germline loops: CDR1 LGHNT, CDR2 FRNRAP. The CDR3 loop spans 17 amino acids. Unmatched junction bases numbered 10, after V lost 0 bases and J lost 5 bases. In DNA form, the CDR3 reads TGTGCTAGTGGTTTGGTACTTTCCGGGGACAGGGTAACTGAAGCTTTCTTT. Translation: CASGLVLSGDRVTEAFF.

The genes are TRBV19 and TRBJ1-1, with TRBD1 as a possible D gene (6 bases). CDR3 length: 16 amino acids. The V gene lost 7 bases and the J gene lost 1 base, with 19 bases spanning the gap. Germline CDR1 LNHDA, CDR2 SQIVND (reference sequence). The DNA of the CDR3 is TGTGCCAGTACCCTCCCCACCGCAGGGGAGAACACTGAAGCTTTCTTT. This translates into CASTLPTAGENTEAFF.

The CDR3 is CASSTSGTGNTIYF. CDR3 nucleotide sequence: TGTGCCAGCAGTACCTCCGGGACTGGAAACACCATATATTTT. The genes are TRBV28 and TRBJ1-3; D remains unclear. The CDR3 sequence is 14 residues long. The germline CDR1 and CDR2 sequences are MDHEN and SYDVKM. Trimming took 5 bases from V and 2 from J, leaving 10 bases between them.

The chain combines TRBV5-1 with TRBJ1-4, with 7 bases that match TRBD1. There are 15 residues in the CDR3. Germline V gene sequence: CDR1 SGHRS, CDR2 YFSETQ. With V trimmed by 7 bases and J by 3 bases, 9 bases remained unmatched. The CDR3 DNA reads TGCGCCAGCTCGCCACGACAGGGCCCTAATGAAAAACTGTTTTTT. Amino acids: CASSPRQGPNEKLFF.

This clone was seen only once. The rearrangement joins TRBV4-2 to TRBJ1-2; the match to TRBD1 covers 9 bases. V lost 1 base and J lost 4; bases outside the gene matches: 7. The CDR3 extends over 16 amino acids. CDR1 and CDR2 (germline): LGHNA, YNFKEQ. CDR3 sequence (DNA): TGTGCCAGCAGCCAAGGCGGGACAGGGCTTAGCTATGGCTACACCTTC. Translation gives CASSQGGTGLSYGYTF.

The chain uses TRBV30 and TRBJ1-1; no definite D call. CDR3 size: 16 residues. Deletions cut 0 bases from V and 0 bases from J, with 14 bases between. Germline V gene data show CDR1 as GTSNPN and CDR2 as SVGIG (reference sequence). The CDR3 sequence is CAWSVLPDTLNTEAFF. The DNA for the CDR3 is TGTGCCTGGAGTGTACTTCCCGACACTTTGAACACTGAAGCTTTCTTT.

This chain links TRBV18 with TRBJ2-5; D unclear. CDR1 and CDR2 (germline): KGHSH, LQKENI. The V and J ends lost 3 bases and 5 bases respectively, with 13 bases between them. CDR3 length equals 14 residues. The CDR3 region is CASSPRPTEETQYF. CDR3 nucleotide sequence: TGTGCCAGCTCACCGAGGCCCACGGAGGAGACCCAGTACTTC.

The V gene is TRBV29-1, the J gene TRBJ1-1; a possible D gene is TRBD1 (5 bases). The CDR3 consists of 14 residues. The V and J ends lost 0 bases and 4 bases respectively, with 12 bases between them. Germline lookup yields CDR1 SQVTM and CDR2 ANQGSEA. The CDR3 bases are TGCAGCGTTGAAGATCGAGGGAGGGGCACTGAAGCTTTCTTT. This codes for CSVEDRGRGTEAFF.

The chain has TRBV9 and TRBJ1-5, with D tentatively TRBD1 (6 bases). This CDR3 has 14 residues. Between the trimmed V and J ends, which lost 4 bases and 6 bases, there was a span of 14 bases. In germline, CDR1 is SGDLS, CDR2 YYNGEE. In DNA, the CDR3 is TGTGCCAGCAGCCCCGGGGGGGGCTTTCAGCCCCAGCATTTT. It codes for CASSPGGGFQPQHF. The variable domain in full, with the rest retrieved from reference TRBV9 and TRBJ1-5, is DSGVTQTPKHLITATGQRVTLRCSPRSGDLSVYWYQQSLDQGLQFLIQYYNGEERAKGNILERFSAQQFPDLHSELNLSSLELGDSALYFCASSPGGGFQPQHFGDGTRLSIL.

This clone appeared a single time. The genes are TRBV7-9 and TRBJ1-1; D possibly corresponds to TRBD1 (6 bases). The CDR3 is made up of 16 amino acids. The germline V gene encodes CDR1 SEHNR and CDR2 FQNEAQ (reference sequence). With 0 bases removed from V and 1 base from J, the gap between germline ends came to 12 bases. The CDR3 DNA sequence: TGTGCCAGCAGCTTAGCTTCCCTAGGGGGGAACACTGAAGCTTTCTTT. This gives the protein CASSLASLGGNTEAFF.

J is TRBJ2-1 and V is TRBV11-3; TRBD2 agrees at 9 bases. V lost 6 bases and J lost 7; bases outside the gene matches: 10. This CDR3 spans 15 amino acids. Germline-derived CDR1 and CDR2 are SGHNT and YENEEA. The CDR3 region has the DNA TGTGCCAGCAGTCAACCCAGCGGGAGGTTGAATGAGCAGTTCTTC. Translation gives CASSQPSGRLNEQFF.

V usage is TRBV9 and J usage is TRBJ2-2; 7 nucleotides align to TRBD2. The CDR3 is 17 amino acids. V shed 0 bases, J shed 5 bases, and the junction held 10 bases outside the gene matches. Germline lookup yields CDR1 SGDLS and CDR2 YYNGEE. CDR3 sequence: CASSVDPAGETTGELFF. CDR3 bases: TGTGCCAGCAGCGTAGATCCCGCGGGAGAGACTACCGGGGAGCTGTTTTTT.

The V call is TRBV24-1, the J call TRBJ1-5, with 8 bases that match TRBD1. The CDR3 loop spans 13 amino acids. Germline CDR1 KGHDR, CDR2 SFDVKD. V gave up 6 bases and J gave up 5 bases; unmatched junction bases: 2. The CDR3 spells CATSNRGDQPQHF. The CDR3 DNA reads TGTGCCACCAGTAACAGGGGGGATCAGCCCCAGCATTTT.

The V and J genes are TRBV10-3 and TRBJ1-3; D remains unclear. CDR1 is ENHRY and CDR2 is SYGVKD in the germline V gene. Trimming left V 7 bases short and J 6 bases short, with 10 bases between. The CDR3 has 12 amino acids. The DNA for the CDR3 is TGTGCCATCAATGCAAGAGAAAACACCATATATTTT. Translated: CAINARENTIYF.

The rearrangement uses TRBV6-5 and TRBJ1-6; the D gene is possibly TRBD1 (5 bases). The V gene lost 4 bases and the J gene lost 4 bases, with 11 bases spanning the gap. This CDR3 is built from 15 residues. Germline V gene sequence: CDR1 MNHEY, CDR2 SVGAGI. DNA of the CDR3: TGTGCCAGCAGTTTGCCCAGGGTTTATAATTCACCCCTCCACTTT. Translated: CASSLPRVYNSPLHF.

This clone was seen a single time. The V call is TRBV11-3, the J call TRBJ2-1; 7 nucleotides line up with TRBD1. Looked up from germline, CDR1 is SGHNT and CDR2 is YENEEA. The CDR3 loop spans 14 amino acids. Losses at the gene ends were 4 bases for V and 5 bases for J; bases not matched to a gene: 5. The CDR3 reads CASSSGTVDNEQFF. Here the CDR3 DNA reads TGTGCCAGCAGCTCCGGGACAGTCGACAATGAGCAGTTCTTC.

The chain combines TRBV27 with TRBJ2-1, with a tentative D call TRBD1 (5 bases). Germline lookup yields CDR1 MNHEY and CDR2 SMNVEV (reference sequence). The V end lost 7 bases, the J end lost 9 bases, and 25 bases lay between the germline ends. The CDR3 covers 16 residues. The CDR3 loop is CASTKGQGSISGEQFF. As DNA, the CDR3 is TGTGCCAGCACCAAGGGGCAGGGATCTATAAGTGGTGAGCAGTTCTTC.

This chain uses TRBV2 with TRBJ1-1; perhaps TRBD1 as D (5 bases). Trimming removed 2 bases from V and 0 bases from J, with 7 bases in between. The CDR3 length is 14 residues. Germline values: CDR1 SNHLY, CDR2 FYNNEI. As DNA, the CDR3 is TGTGCCAGCAGTGAAAGACAGATGAACACTGAAGCTTTCTTT. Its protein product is CASSERQMNTEAFF. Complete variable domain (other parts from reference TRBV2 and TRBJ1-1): EPEVTQTPSHQVTQMGQEVILRCVPISNHLYFYWYRQILGQKVEFLVSFYNNEISEKSEIFDDQFSVERPDGSNFTLKIRSTKLEDSAMYFCASSERQMNTEAFFGQGTRLTVV.

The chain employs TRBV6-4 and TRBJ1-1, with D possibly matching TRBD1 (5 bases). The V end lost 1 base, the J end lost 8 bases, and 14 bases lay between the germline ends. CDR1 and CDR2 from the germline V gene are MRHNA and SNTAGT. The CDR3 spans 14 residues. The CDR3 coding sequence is TGTGCCAGCAGTGACTATTCAGGGATCGCCGAAGCTTTCTTT. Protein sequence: CASSDYSGIAEAFF.

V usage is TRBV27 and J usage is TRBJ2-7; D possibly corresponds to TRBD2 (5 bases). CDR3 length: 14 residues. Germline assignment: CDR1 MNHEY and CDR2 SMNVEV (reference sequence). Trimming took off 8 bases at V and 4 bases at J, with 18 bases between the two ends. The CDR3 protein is CASSLQAAVYEQYF. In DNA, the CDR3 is TGTGCCAGCTCCCTTCAAGCGGCGGTTTACGAGCAGTACTTC.

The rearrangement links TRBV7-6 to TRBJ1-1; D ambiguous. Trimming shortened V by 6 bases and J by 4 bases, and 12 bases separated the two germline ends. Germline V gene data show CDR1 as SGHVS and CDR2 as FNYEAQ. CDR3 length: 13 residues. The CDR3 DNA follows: TGTGCCAGCAGGTCGTCGTCGGGCACTGAAGCTTTCTTT. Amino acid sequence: CASRSSSGTEAFF.

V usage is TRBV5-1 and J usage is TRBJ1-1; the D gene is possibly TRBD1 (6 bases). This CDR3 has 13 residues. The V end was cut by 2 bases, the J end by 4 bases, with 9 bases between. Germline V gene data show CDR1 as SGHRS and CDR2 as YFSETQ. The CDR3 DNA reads TGCGCCAGCAGCTTTCAGGGGACCACTGAAGCTTTCTTT. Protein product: CASSFQGTTEAFF.

The CDR3 region has the DNA TGTGCCAGCAGTACTCTCTCCCGGGAGGGCTACACCTTC. Translation: CASSTLSREGYTF. This chain uses TRBV28 with TRBJ1-2; D ambiguous. The CDR3 sequence is 13 residues long. Germline V CDR1 and CDR2: MDHEN, SYDVKM. V was pared by 5 bases and J by 8 bases, with 15 bases between.

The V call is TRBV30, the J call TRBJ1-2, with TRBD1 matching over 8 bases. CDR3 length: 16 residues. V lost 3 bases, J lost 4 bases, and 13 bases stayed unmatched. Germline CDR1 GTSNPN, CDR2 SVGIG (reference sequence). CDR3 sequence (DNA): TGTGCCTGGAGGACACCAACGAAACAGGGGGGCTATGGCTACACCTTC. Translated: CAWRTPTKQGGYGYTF.